This TCR beta chain was profiled in a study of T-cell reconstitution after alpha-beta-depleted transplantation in children. The germline V and J ends were trimmed by 0 bases and 10 bases, with 16 bases remaining between them. The germline V gene has CDR1 MNHEY and CDR2 SVGAGI. The CDR3 contains 16 residues. Unique molecular identifiers were used in preparing the TCRbeta library. Via MiXCR, TCRdb re-called the PCR reads, giving one row per CDR3 protein. The sample has 420,000 or so distinct CDR3 sequences, roughly a tenth seen once. The starting material was PBMCs from the stem cell graft donor, obtained from the stem cell graft. The rearrangement joins TRBV6-5 to TRBJ1-6; no definite D call. The clonotype originates from a human donor who donated a stem cell graft to a child with acute myeloid leukemia. The CDR3 reads CASSYSLQTGGSPLHF. The CDR3 bases are TGTGCCAGCAGTTACTCGTTGCAGACTGGCGGGTCACCCCTCCACTTT.